The clone carrying this TCR beta chain was picked up many times. This record belongs to a study of T cells in Graves' hyperthyroidism and ophthalmopathy. The investigators amplified TCR beta CDR3 regions from RNA transcripts. RT-PCR in the first round (using the HTBI primer set) targeted the TCR CDR3. MiXCR was run by TCRdb on the multiplex PCR reads, yielding one entry per CDR3 protein. The data contain some 370,000 distinct CDR3 sequences, approximately 17% of them singletons. Diagnoses were made from clinical symptoms, serum measures (thyroxine and TRAb), thyroid ultrasound and orbital computed tomography. The V and J ends lost 7 bases and 0 bases, in that order; junction bases with no gene match: 2. The germline gives CDR1 SNHLY, CDR2 FYNNEI. The CDR3 has 14 amino acids.

The sequenced sample was blood. The sequence came from a woman aged 25 to 39 with Graves' hyperthyroidism that later progressed to Graves' ophthalmopathy. This chain uses TRBV2 with TRBJ2-1; 8 bases are a match to TRBD2. The CDR3 DNA follows: TGTGCCAGCAAGCGGGGGAGCTCCTACAATGAGCAGTTCTTC. Translating gives CASKRGSSYNEQFF.